These T cell receptor beta chains were read from a single sample in a study of response to subunit inactivated influenza vaccine. Each CDR3 protein gets one entry after TCRdb re-called the RT-PCR reads with MiXCR. The sample yields around 530,000 distinct CDR3 sequences, around 11% seen once. This specimen consisted of PBMCs from blood, obtained on the day of vaccination. The receptors here all came from a man aged 50 to 59 who received an inactivated influenza vaccine. The CDR3 runs from the conserved cysteine through the conserved F or W. A D gene is named only where the DNA matches it firmly. Clone size is shown for a subset of rows, as once, few, many or a class of expanded clone.

TRBV2,-,-,TRBJ2-1,13,TGTGCCAGCACTCGGGACAACTACAATGAGCAGTTCTTC,CASTRDNYNEQFF
TRBV2,TRBD2,few,TRBJ2-3,15,TGTGCCAGCAGGGGGACTAGCGGGAACACAGATACGCAGTATTTT,CASRGTSGNTDTQYF
TRBV5-4,-,many,TRBJ2-3,12,TGTGCCAGCAGCAACAAGAAGGATACGCAGTATTTT,CASSNKKDTQYF
TRBV27,-,few,TRBJ2-3,13,TGTGCCAGCAGTTCAGCCCCTGGAGATACGCAGTATTTT,CASSSAPGDTQYF
TRBV6-2/TRBV6-3,-,-,TRBJ1-5,12,TGTGCCAGCAGTTACAGGGATCAGCCCCAGCATTTT,CASSYRDQPQHF
TRBV6-5,-,-,TRBJ1-3,18,TGTGCCAGCAGTTACGGCCGGGAGAGGGTCCGCTCTGGAAACACCATATATTTT,CASSYGRERVRSGNTIYF
TRBV30,-,-,TRBJ1-2,11,TGTGCCTGGAGGGCGACGCGGGGCTACACCTTC,CAWRATRGYTF
TRBV27,-,-,TRBJ2-4,14,TGTGCCAGCAGTTGGGGGGACACCGCAAACATTCAGTACTTC,CASSWGDTANIQYF
TRBV29-1,-,-,TRBJ1-2,11,TGCAGCGAGTCCTCACAATATGGCTACACCTTC,CSESSQYGYTF
TRBV7-3,TRBD2,-,TRBJ2-7,13,TGTGCCAGCGGCCCCGGGGGGGGGAACGAGCAGTACTTC,CASGPGGGNEQYF
TRBV12-3/TRBV12-4,TRBD2,many,TRBJ2-7,15,TGTGCCAGTACCCGGGCGGGGGGCAGCTCCTACGAGCAGTACTTC,CASTRAGGSSYEQYF
TRBV4-1,TRBD1,many,TRBJ1-6,15,TGCGCCAGCAGCCTCTCGGGACAGGGCGATTCACCCCTCCACTTT,CASSLSGQGDSPLHF
TRBV24-1,-,few,TRBJ2-3,16,TGTGCCACCAGTGATTTTCTGGCGGGGGCGGTTGCTACGCAGTATTTT,CATSDFLAGAVATQYF
TRBV19,-,-,TRBJ2-4,14,TGTGCCAGTAGGGAGAGCTTGTCCAAAAACATTCAGTACTTC,CASRESLSKNIQYF
TRBV5-1,-,many,TRBJ2-5,13,TGCGCCAGCAGCTTGAACGGGCAAGAGACCCAGTACTTC,CASSLNGQETQYF
TRBV5-1,TRBD1,-,TRBJ2-7,15,TGCGCCAGCAGCTTGTACTGGGACAGGGCCTACGAGCAGTACTTC,CASSLYWDRAYEQYF
TRBV10-3,-,many,TRBJ2-1,11,TGTGCCATCAGTGAGGGCGGGGAGCAGTTCTTC,CAISEGGEQFF
TRBV20-1,-,-,TRBJ2-3,14,TGCAGTGCTAGAGAACCAGGGGGCACAGATACGCAGTATTTT,CSAREPGGTDTQYF
TRBV5-1,-,few,TRBJ2-7,13,TGCGCCAGCAGCTTGGGACAGAAGGGCGAGCAGTACTTC,CASSLGQKGEQYF
TRBV12-3/TRBV12-4,-,many,TRBJ1-1,16,TGTGCCAGCAGTAATACAGGGTACGGGAGAGGGAGTGAAGCTTTCTTT,CASSNTGYGRGSEAFF
TRBV29-1,-,-,TRBJ1-2,10,TGCAGCGCGGGGTCGGAAGGCTACACCTTC,CSAGSEGYTF
TRBV28,-,many,TRBJ2-5,14,TGTGCCAGCAGTCCTATGACACCTCAAGAGACCCAGTACTTC,CASSPMTPQETQYF
TRBV18,-,few,TRBJ2-2,15,TGTGCCAGCTCACCACCTTCAGAGAACACCGGGGAGCTGTTTTTT,CASSPPSENTGELFF
TRBV6-1,TRBD1,once,TRBJ1-1,16,TGTGCCAGCAGTGAAACGGGACAGGGGGCTTTCACTGAAGCTTTCTTT,CASSETGQGAFTEAFF
TRBV12-3/TRBV12-4,-,many,TRBJ1-5,14,TGTGCCAGCAGTGCCGACGTTAGCAATCAGCCCCAGCATTTT,CASSADVSNQPQHF
TRBV12-3/TRBV12-4,-,many,TRBJ1-4,13,TGTGCCAGCTGGACAACCAGGGATGAAAAACTGTTTTTT,CASWTTRDEKLFF
TRBV12-3/TRBV12-4,-,-,TRBJ2-1,14,TGTGCCAGCAGTTCCGGAGACGGTAGGGATGAGCAGTTCTTC,CASSSGDGRDEQFF
TRBV5-1,-,-,TRBJ2-3,17,TGCGCCAGCAGCTTGGACGGGACCAACCCGGGCACAGATACGCAGTATTTT,CASSLDGTNPGTDTQYF
TRBV24-1,-,many,TRBJ2-3,16,TGTGCCACCAGTGATCAAGTGCGGACCTCCACAGATACGCAGTATTTT,CATSDQVRTSTDTQYF
TRBV12-3/TRBV12-4,-,many,TRBJ2-1,11,TGTGCCAGCGGTACAGGGCGTGAGCAGTTCTTC,CASGTGREQFF
TRBV11-2,TRBD2,few,TRBJ2-7,19,TGTGCCAGCAGCCGACACCCCCCGGGGGGTAGCGGAAGCTCCTACGAGCAGTACTTC,CASSRHPPGGSGSSYEQYF
TRBV20-1,TRBD2,-,TRBJ2-3,15,TGCAGTGCTCTAACTAGCGGGGGTTCCACAGATACGCAGTATTTT,CSALTSGGSTDTQYF
TRBV20-1,-,few,TRBJ1-5,13,TGCAGTGCTAGAGATTCAGGACACTCAGTCCAGCATTTT,CSARDSGHSVQHF
TRBV20-1,-,many,TRBJ2-7,12,TGCAGTGCTAGAGATCGAACAGATGAGCAGTACTTC,CSARDRTDEQYF
TRBV7-9,-,-,TRBJ2-7,14,TGTGCCAGCAGCTCTTGGCGGGTGATCGACGAGCAGTACTTC,CASSSWRVIDEQYF
TRBV27,-,few,TRBJ2-1,20,TGTGCCAGCAGGACCCTGCAGGGAGATCCGAGGGGGAGTGGGTCCAATGAGCAGTTCTTC,CASRTLQGDPRGSGSNEQFF
TRBV20-1,-,-,TRBJ1-4,15,TGCAGTGCTAGAGTAGGAGGAGCAACTAATGAAAAACTGTTTTTT,CSARVGGATNEKLFF
TRBV6-1,-,many,TRBJ1-4,14,TGTGCCAGCAGTCCTCGTGGTTGGAATGAAAAACTGTTTTTT,CASSPRGWNEKLFF